Below are 7 T cell receptor beta chains sequenced from a single sample in a study of blood T cell repertoires in COVID-19. TCRdb's copy holds only in-frame clones and misses some; the assay was immunoSEQ multiplex PCR. This table holds tens of thousands of clones, around 88% found once. The specimen sequenced was peripheral blood. The receptors here all came from an elderly woman with active or convalescent COVID-19.

V gene TRBV28 combines with J gene TRBJ2-3, with 9 positions matching TRBD1. CDR3 length: 17 residues. V trimming: 6 bases; J trimming: 3 bases; junction bases outside the gene matches: 13. Germline V gives CDR1 MDHEN, CDR2 SYDVKM. The CDR3 reads CASSTAFGQGRTDTQYF. The CDR3 nucleotides read TGTGCCAGCAGCACAGCTTTCGGACAGGGGAGGACAGATACGCAGTATTTT.

The rearrangement uses TRBV5-4 and TRBJ2-1; 14 bases align to TRBD2. Trimming removed 3 bases from V and 7 bases from J; junction bases left unmatched: 6. The CDR3 sequence is 16 residues long. Germline assignment: CDR1 SGHNT and CDR2 YYREEE (reference sequence). CDR3 sequence reads: CASSSLTSGRGNEQFF. As DNA, the CDR3 is TGTGCCAGCAGCTCCCTGACTAGCGGGAGGGGTAATGAGCAGTTCTTC.

V is TRBV24-1 and J is TRBJ1-1; D ambiguous. Trimming shortened V by 5 bases and J by 2 bases, and 17 bases separated the two germline ends. In germline, CDR1 is KGHDR, CDR2 SFDVKD. This CDR3 contains 16 residues. The CDR3 region has the DNA TGTGCCACCAGTGGTGGGAGGGCAGGTCAAAACACTGAAGCTTTCTTT. Its protein is CATSGGRAGQNTEAFF.

This chain connects TRBV12-5 to TRBJ1-1; D remains unclear. This CDR3 comprises 16 residues. The V end lost 9 bases, the J end lost 4 bases, and 24 bases lay between the germline ends. CDR1 is LGHNT and CDR2 is FRNRAP in the germline V gene. The CDR3 region is CARQSPPGPGVTEAFF. The CDR3 nucleotides are TGTGCTAGGCAAAGCCCCCCCGGGCCGGGAGTCACTGAAGCTTTCTTT.

This chain connects TRBV4-2 to TRBJ1-2; TRBD1 matches at 8 bases. The V segment lost 0 bases and the J segment 8 bases; nucleotides outside the gene matches: 11. The CDR3 loop spans 16 amino acids. The germline V gene has CDR1 LGHNA and CDR2 YNFKEQ. The CDR3 DNA reads TGTGCCAGCAGCCAAGATTGGTCGACAGGGGCATGGGGCTACACCTTC. It encodes CASSQDWSTGAWGYTF.

This sequence joins TRBV2 and TRBJ2-4; 8 nucleotides align to TRBD2. This CDR3 is 18 amino acids long. Germline-derived CDR1 and CDR2 are SNHLY and FYNNEI. J gave up 3 bases and V 2 bases, and 12 bases lay outside the gene matches. The CDR3 region is CASSERAAGVVSKNIQYF. In nucleotides, the CDR3 is TGTGCCAGCAGTGAAAGGGCAGCGGGGGTTGTTAGCAAAAACATTCAGTACTTC.

This chain links TRBV4-1 with TRBJ2-1; TRBD2 might be the D (6 bases). The CDR3 covers 15 residues. Trimming took off 4 bases at V and 4 bases at J, with 14 bases between the two ends. CDR1 is MGHRA and CDR2 is YSYEKL in the germline V gene. The CDR3 bases are TGCGCCAGCAGCCTCCTTGGAGGGGCTTACAATGAGCAGTTCTTC. It yields the protein CASSLLGGAYNEQFF.